These 14 T cell receptor beta chains were sequenced from one sample in a study of T cell responses to AZD1222 COVID-19 vaccine. The method was immunoSEQ multiplex PCR; TCRdb's version includes in-frame clones alone and lacks a portion of them. The sample lists approximately 160,000 clones, 90% seen once, with about 2.6% in the top ten. The sequencing used peripheral blood, collected on day 0 of AZD1222 vaccination. The source is an adult in good health.

J is TRBJ2-3 and V is TRBV27; D possibly matches TRBD1 or TRBD2 (5 bases each). The CDR3 has 14 residues. The V and J ends lost 11 bases and 2 bases respectively, with 17 bases between them. Germline V gene sequence: CDR1 MNHEY, CDR2 SMNVEV (reference sequence). Written as DNA, the CDR3 is TGTGCCGCGGCAGGTTTGGGGGTCACAGATACGCAGTATTTT. Its protein is CAAAGLGVTDTQYF.

The chain employs TRBV10-3 and TRBJ1-5, with D unclear. The CDR3 spans 13 residues. The V and J ends lost 1 base and 0 bases respectively, with 1 base between them. The V gene's germline CDR1 is ENHRY and CDR2 SYGVKD. The CDR3 spells CAISEYSNQPQHF. The DNA for the CDR3 is TGTGCCATCAGTGAGTATAGCAATCAGCCCCAGCATTTT.

The J gene is TRBJ1-4, the V gene TRBV30; a weak D match, TRBD1 (6 bases). Germline CDR1 is GTSNPN and CDR2 is SVGIG (reference sequence). The CDR3 length is 14 residues. V shed 2 bases and J shed 12 bases, with 19 bases lying between them. Here the CDR3 DNA reads TGTGCCTGGAGTCAGGGACAAACGAACCCGCAACTGTTTTTT. Its protein product is CAWSQGQTNPQLFF.

The V and J genes are TRBV5-4 and TRBJ1-2; 9 nucleotides line up with TRBD1. The CDR3 has 15 residues. The V gene's germline CDR1 is SGHNT and CDR2 YYREEE (reference sequence). Trimming at V came to 4 bases and at J to 4 bases, leaving 8 bases not matched to a gene. CDR3 sequence reads: CASSHAGQGFYGYTF. In DNA form, the CDR3 reads TGTGCCAGCAGCCATGCGGGACAGGGATTCTATGGCTACACCTTC.

The table lists this clone with a count of one. This chain joins TRBV25-1 and TRBJ1-2; D gene uncertain. The CDR3 is 12 residues long. In germline, CDR1 is MGHDK, CDR2 SYGVNS. Trimming removed 2 bases at V and 8 bases at J, with 9 bases between. The CDR3: CASSEGVSGYTF. The CDR3 coding sequence is TGTGCCAGCAGTGAAGGGGTGAGCGGCTACACCTTC.

V gene TRBV25-1 combines with J gene TRBJ1-2; maybe TRBD1 (5 bases). The CDR3 length is 15 residues. Per germline, CDR1 MGHDK and CDR2 SYGVNS. With 5 bases removed from V and 4 bases from J, the gap between germline ends came to 17 bases. CDR3 residues: CASSPPGGTVYGYTF. The CDR3 coding sequence is TGTGCCAGCAGTCCCCCCGGGGGAACGGTCTATGGCTACACCTTC.

CDR3 DNA sequence: TGTGCCAGCAGTGAGACTGGGGCGGGGGCAACCACAGATACGCAGTATTTT. Amino acid sequence: CASSETGAGATTDTQYF. The chain is built from TRBV2 and TRBJ2-3, with a weak D call TRBD2 (7 bases). V lost 3 bases to trimming and J lost 2 bases, with 18 bases between them. Germline CDR1 SNHLY, CDR2 FYNNEI. The CDR3 is made up of 17 amino acids.

This chain connects TRBV7-8 to TRBJ2-7, with 10 bases identical to TRBD1. This CDR3 is built from 14 residues. Germline CDR1 reads SGHVS; CDR2 reads FQNEAQ. J lost 6 bases, V lost 5 bases, and 7 bases had no gene match. In nucleotides, the CDR3 is TGTGCCAGCAGCCTCCGGGACAGGGGTTCCGAGCAGTACTTC. Its protein product is CASSLRDRGSEQYF.

The V gene is TRBV11-3, the J gene TRBJ2-3; D is possibly TRBD1 (6 bases). V was trimmed by 5 bases and J by 2 bases, leaving 14 bases between them. The germline gives CDR1 SGHNT, CDR2 YENEEA. This CDR3 has 15 residues. CDR3 DNA sequence: TGTGCCAGCAGCCCAGGCAACAGGGACACAGATACGCAGTATTTT. It codes for CASSPGNRDTDTQYF.

The chain has TRBV5-4 and TRBJ2-6; D remains ambiguous. Per the germline V gene, CDR1 is SGHNT and CDR2 is YYREEE (reference sequence). V was clipped by 2 bases and J by 0 bases, with 9 bases between them. This CDR3 is built from 16 residues. The CDR3 nucleotides read TGTGCCAGCAGCTTAGGTCTAAGCTCTGGGGCCAACGTCCTGACTTTC. Amino acids: CASSLGLSSGANVLTF.

The chain has TRBV4-2 and TRBJ2-5; D uncertain. The CDR3 contains 14 residues. Trimming shortened V by 3 bases and J by 4 bases, and 12 bases separated the two germline ends. Germline V gene sequence: CDR1 LGHNA, CDR2 YNFKEQ. CDR3 bases: TGTGCCAGCAGCCACGGACCGCCCCCAGAGACCCAGTACTTC. This gives the protein CASSHGPPPETQYF.

Remarks on this clone: A junction boundary mismatches the germline segment, possibly from a read error. This chain joins TRBV29-1 and TRBJ1-2, with 9 positions matching TRBD1. Germline-derived CDR1 and CDR2 are SQVTM and ANQGSEA. The CDR3 has 14 amino acids. The CDR3 sequence: CSVEGTGMDYGYTF. Here the CDR3 DNA reads TGCAGCGTCGAAGGGACAGGGATGGACTATGGCTACACCTTC.

The V gene is TRBV19, the J gene TRBJ2-7; a possible D gene is TRBD1 (6 bases). Germline assignment: CDR1 LNHDA and CDR2 SQIVND (reference sequence). Trimming pared 4 bases from V and 9 bases from J, leaving 16 bases between. The CDR3 consists of 13 residues. The CDR3 here is CASSRERGGLQYF. In DNA, the CDR3 is TGTGCCAGTAGTAGGGAGCGAGGGGGTTTGCAGTACTTC.

The chain couples TRBV11-3 to TRBJ2-3, with D tentatively TRBD2 (6 bases). Germline loops: CDR1 SGHNT, CDR2 YENEEA. The CDR3 length is 15 residues. Trimming removed 5 bases at V and 4 bases at J, with 16 bases between. The CDR3 region has the DNA TGTGCCAGCAGCGACGGGGGTGTAGGAGCAGATACGCAGTATTTT. Translating gives CASSDGGVGADTQYF.